This T cell receptor beta chain was captured in a study of blood T cell repertoires in COVID-19. Whole-study context: The United States, Italy and Spain provided the acute and convalescent COVID-19 samples.

Losses at the gene ends were 1 base for V and 2 bases for J; bases not matched to a gene: 6. The germline V gene has CDR1 LGHNA and CDR2 YSLEER. The CDR3 contains 16 residues. Original processing notes: Amplifying reference gene primers gave estimates of nucleated cell counts. Using immunoSEQ multiplex PCR, the repertoire was profiled, and TCRdb retains in-frame clones only, with some absent. V and J calls and clone size are as listed in that table; D and trimming were resolved from the DNA. The data contain around 300,000 clones, 87% of them singletons. Recruits, aged roughly 18 to 90 years, lived in roughly 22 US areas. Recovered participants had two consecutive negative NP/OP PCR tests, healthcare professional clearance, or symptom resolution.

This receptor was identified in a woman between 35 and 50 years old who had recovered from COVID-19. V usage is TRBV4-3 and J usage is TRBJ2-3, with 7 nucleotides matching TRBD1. Sequencing was done on a sample of PBMCs or T cells enriched from blood (not recorded which). The CDR3 DNA sequence: TGCGCCAGCAGCCAAGCCGGGACAGCGACCACAGATACGCAGTATTTT. Its protein product is CASSQAGTATTDTQYF.